One sample yielded the 21 T cell receptor beta chains listed below, sequenced in a study of blood T cell repertoires in COVID-19. Data came from immunoSEQ multiplex PCR; TCRdb stores just in-frame clones and leaves some out. The profile shows 110,000 or so clones, around four fifths of them singletons. Sequencing was done on a sample of peripheral blood. These receptors all stem from a middle-aged woman with acute or convalescent COVID-19.

This clone was seen a handful of times. The chain employs TRBV28 and TRBJ1-6; a weak D match, TRBD1 (6 bases). V was clipped by 6 bases and J by 7 bases, with 13 bases between them. The CDR3 spans 14 residues. Germline CDR1 is MDHEN and CDR2 is SYDVKM. Here the CDR3 reads CASRNRVSNSPLHF. The CDR3 nucleotides are TGTGCCAGCAGGAACAGGGTTTCGAATTCACCCCTCCACTTT.

The chain couples TRBV18 to TRBJ1-1; 8 positions match TRBD1. The CDR3 is made up of 17 amino acids. Germline loops: CDR1 KGHSH, CDR2 LQKENI. J gave up 2 bases and V 0 bases, and 8 bases lay outside the gene matches. The CDR3 sequence is CASSPPLRPGGNTEAFF. The CDR3 DNA reads as TGTGCCAGCTCACCACCGTTAAGGCCAGGGGGCAACACTGAAGCTTTCTTT.

The rearrangement links TRBV28 to TRBJ2-5, with D maybe TRBD1 (6 bases). Trimming removed 6 bases at V and 5 bases at J, with 16 bases between. The germline V gene has CDR1 MDHEN and CDR2 SYDVKM. CDR3 size: 14 residues. This CDR3 reads CASSVQGFWETQYF. CDR3 nucleotide sequence: TGTGCCAGCAGCGTCCAGGGGTTTTGGGAGACCCAGTACTTC.

V and J are TRBV5-1 and TRBJ2-5, with TRBD1 identical over 7 bases. J gave up 1 base and V 4 bases, and 1 base lay outside the gene matches. CDR3 size: 13 residues. Germline V CDR1 and CDR2: SGHRS, YFSETQ. The CDR3 loop reads CASSGTVQETQYF. In nucleotides, the CDR3 is TGCGCCAGCAGCGGGACAGTCCAAGAGACCCAGTACTTC.

The chain has TRBV5-1 and TRBJ2-3, with 10 nucleotides matching TRBD2. This CDR3 comprises 15 residues. CDR1 is SGHRS and CDR2 is YFSETQ in the germline V gene. V was clipped by 1 base and J by 3 bases; unmatched bases: 2. The CDR3 is CASSLSSGGTDTQYF. CDR3 nucleotides: TGCGCCAGCAGCTTGAGTAGCGGGGGGACAGATACGCAGTATTTT.

The chain uses TRBV3-1 (or the pseudogene TRBV3-2) and TRBJ1-1; TRBD1 might be the D (5 bases). CDR3 size: 14 residues. CDR1 and CDR2 from the germline V gene are LGHDT and YNNKEL (reference sequence). Trimming removed 3 bases from V and 5 bases from J, with 13 bases in between. The CDR3 spells CASSHGGGGTEAFF. CDR3 coding DNA: TGTGCCAGCAGCCACGGTGGGGGAGGGACTGAAGCTTTCTTT.

The V call is TRBV15, the J call TRBJ2-1, with 12 bases fitting TRBD2. Trimming took 2 bases from V and 4 from J; bases not matched to a gene: 3. CDR3 length: 16 amino acids. Germline V gene data show CDR1 as LNHNV and CDR2 as YYDKDF (reference sequence). For the CDR3, the DNA is TGTGCCACCAGCAGAATCCTAGCGGGGGGGTACAATGAGCAGTTCTTC. This gives the protein CATSRILAGGYNEQFF.

This chain joins TRBV6-5 and TRBJ1-6, with unresolved D. Germline CDR1 and CDR2: MNHEY and SVGAGI. Trimming shortened V by 7 bases and J by 7 bases, and 11 bases separated the two germline ends. The length of the CDR3 is 13 residues. The CDR3 protein is CASKVGENSPLHF. The DNA for the CDR3 is TGTGCCAGCAAAGTGGGCGAGAATTCACCCCTCCACTTT.

The CDR3 region has the DNA TGTGCCAGCAGCTTTGGGACAGGGGGTTTGAACACTGAAGCTTTCTTT. It yields the protein CASSFGTGGLNTEAFF. V usage is TRBV5-4 and J usage is TRBJ1-1; 11 nucleotides match TRBD1. This CDR3 has 16 amino acids. The trim removed 2 bases at V and 0 bases at J, leaving 3 bases unmatched. Germline V gene sequence: CDR1 SGHNT, CDR2 YYREEE (reference sequence).

The rearrangement links TRBV2 to TRBJ1-2; the D gene is possibly TRBD1 (6 bases). V lost 4 bases and J 4 bases, leaving 19 bases between the germline ends. CDR3 length equals 16 residues. Germline loops: CDR1 SNHLY, CDR2 FYNNEI. CDR3 sequence reads: CASSVGDTRSGYGYTF. Written as DNA, the CDR3 is TGTGCCAGCAGTGTAGGGGACACCCGATCGGGCTATGGCTACACCTTC.

The chain combines TRBV19 with TRBJ1-4; D remains unclear. Germline CDR1 is LNHDA and CDR2 is SQIVND (reference sequence). Trimming left V 6 bases short and J 6 bases short, with 17 bases between. CDR3 size: 15 residues. The CDR3 DNA is TGTGCCAGTAGCCTCTGGGGAGTAGGAGATGAAAAACTGTTTTTT. This translates into CASSLWGVGDEKLFF.

The chain is built from TRBV18 and TRBJ1-4, with D unclear. The CDR3 contains 15 residues. Trimming removed 0 bases at V and 5 bases at J, with 10 bases between. Germline loops: CDR1 KGHSH, CDR2 LQKENI. The CDR3 region has the DNA TGTGCCAGCTCACCACCCAACAGACCCAATGAAAAACTGTTTTTT. This translates into CASSPPNRPNEKLFF.

Only one count was recorded for this clone. The chain joins TRBV6-1 to TRBJ1-5, with 12 bases lining up with TRBD1. Germline V lookup: CDR1 MNHNS, CDR2 SASEGT. The CDR3 is made up of 16 amino acids. The V segment lost 2 bases and the J segment 6 bases; nucleotides outside the gene matches: 5. CDR3 protein: CASSEPGQGAGQPQHF. CDR3 nucleotides: TGTGCCAGCAGTGAACCGGGACAGGGGGCCGGTCAGCCCCAGCATTTT.

The J gene is TRBJ1-1, the V gene TRBV2, with D possibly TRBD1 on 6 matching bases. Germline CDR1 reads SNHLY; CDR2 reads FYNNEI. The CDR3 has 14 amino acids. V lost 3 bases and J lost 4, with 12 bases in between. The chain's CDR3 is CASSDARGVTEAFF. CDR3 bases: TGTGCCAGCAGTGACGCCAGGGGTGTCACTGAAGCTTTCTTT.

The chain joins TRBV7-6 to TRBJ2-1; 13 bases map to TRBD2. CDR1 SGHVS and CDR2 FNYEAQ come from the germline V gene. The CDR3 is 15 residues long. V lost 4 bases to trimming and J lost 10 bases; unmatched junction nucleotides: 7. CDR3 sequence reads: CASSWTSGGAQEQFF. The CDR3 DNA is TGTGCCAGCAGCTGGACTAGCGGGGGTGCACAGGAGCAGTTCTTC.

The rearrangement links TRBV12-5 to TRBJ2-3; tentatively, D is TRBD1 (6 bases). Germline V lookup: CDR1 LGHNT, CDR2 FRNRAP. With 8 bases removed from V and 4 bases from J, the gap between germline ends came to 16 bases. CDR3 length: 14 amino acids. The CDR3: CASKTGYGSDTQYF. CDR3 coding DNA: TGTGCTAGTAAAACAGGGTACGGATCAGATACGCAGTATTTT.

The chain combines TRBV27 with TRBJ2-7, with a weak D call TRBD2 (7 bases). Germline values: CDR1 MNHEY, CDR2 SMNVEV (reference sequence). Trimming shortened V by 6 bases and J by 3 bases, and 18 bases separated the two germline ends. The CDR3 is made up of 15 amino acids. The chain's CDR3 is CASRDYRGARYEQYF. The CDR3 bases are TGTGCCAGCAGGGACTATCGGGGGGCGCGCTACGAGCAGTACTTC.

As for this clone: Other DNA sequences in the same sample also yield this CDR3. The V gene is TRBV19, the J gene TRBJ2-3; possible D gene TRBD1, 6 bases. Germline V gene sequence: CDR1 LNHDA, CDR2 SQIVND (reference sequence). Trimming cost V 4 bases and J 4 bases, with 9 bases left between them. The CDR3 covers 13 residues. For the CDR3, the DNA is TGTGCCAGTAGTAGGGGGCTTGCAGATACGCAGTATTTT. Amino acids: CASSRGLADTQYF.

This clone was observed a few times. This chain uses TRBV23-1 with TRBJ1-2; TRBD1 matches at 9 bases. TRBV23-1 is an ORF, and what it does is uncertain. J gave up 1 base and V 6 bases, and 9 bases lay outside the gene matches. There are 16 residues in the CDR3. CDR3 loop: CASRNRDRDDNYGYTF. The CDR3 DNA reads TGCGCCAGCAGGAACCGGGACAGGGATGATAACTATGGCTACACCTTC.

This clone was picked up a small number of times. The V gene is TRBV21-1, the J gene TRBJ2-7; TRBD1 is the table's D call, not checked against the DNA. TRBV21-1 is flagged as a pseudogene. CDR3 length equals 14 residues. This chain's CDR3 is CAVHRDSSSYEQYF. CDR3 DNA sequence: TGTGCCGTCCATCGGGACAGTTCCTCCTACGAGCAGTACTTC.

This chain links TRBV19 with TRBJ2-7; TRBD1 aligns across 10 bases. With 6 bases clipped from V and 2 bases from J, the junction kept 7 bases outside the gene matches. This CDR3 has 15 residues. CDR1 LNHDA and CDR2 SQIVND come from the germline V gene (reference sequence). CDR3 in amino acids: CASSDRGTGAYEQYF. CDR3 nucleotides: TGTGCCAGTAGCGACAGAGGGACAGGGGCCTACGAGCAGTACTTC. The full variable domain, rest sourced from reference TRBV19 and TRBJ2-7, is DGGITQSPKYLFRKEGQNVTLSCEQNLNHDAMYWYRQDPGQGLRLIYYSQIVNDFQKGDIAEGYSVSREKKESFPLTVTSAQKNPTAFYLCASSDRGTGAYEQYFGPGTRLTVT.